This record looks at one TCR beta chain sequence and its context. The V end lost 4 bases, the J end lost 9 bases, and 13 bases lay between the germline ends. This CDR3 comprises 13 residues. MiXCR, run by TCRdb on the 5' RACE reads, gives a single entry per CDR3 protein. The profile covers roughly 300,000 distinct CDR3 sequences, with roughly an eighth appearing a single time and 22% taken by the ten largest. This record belongs to a study of T-cell memory formation after mild COVID-19. The sequenced sample consisted of PBMCs or a T cell subset sorted from them (not recorded which). The chain employs TRBV12-3 or TRBV12-4 and TRBJ2-1; a possible D gene is TRBD1 (5 bases). This clonotype was sampled from a man younger than 35 who had mild COVID-19 (a few samples of this study predate the infection). Cell type and time point are not known. The CDR3 nucleotides are TGTGCCAGCAGTTCCCAGGGTAGGGGTGAGCAGTTCTTC. Its protein product is CASSSQGRGEQFF.